This T cell receptor beta chain was recorded in a study of T-cell reconstitution after alpha-beta-depleted transplantation in children. Findings and limits, study-wide: Once a year had passed after transplant, T-cell counts and diversity came mostly from newly produced T cells. Surviving recipient T cells and intrathymic progenitors accounted for some patients' high TCRbeta diversity at day 60. Reportedly, only several hundred clones from non-depleted graft cells drove alpha-beta T-cell counts at about two months.

This clonotype has at least ten counts. What it binds is unknown. The germline CDR1 and CDR2 sequences are LNHDA and SQIVND (reference sequence). The CDR3 is 11 residues long. V was trimmed by 4 bases and J by 3 bases, leaving 3 bases between them. During its preparation, the TCRbeta library received unique molecular identifiers. TCRdb processed the PCR reads anew with MiXCR; each CDR3 protein has one entry. Of 65,000 to 85,000 distinct CDR3 sequences listed, 9.5% to 13% are singletons. The specimen comprised PBMCs, sampled before TCRalphabeta/CD19-depleted stem cell transplant. The V and J genes are TRBV19 and TRBJ2-5; D is unclear. The receptor's source is a boy aged 10-17 years with acute myeloid leukemia, due to receive a stem cell transplant. The CDR3 DNA sequence: TGTGCCAGTAGTAAAGAAGAGACCCAGTACTTC. Its protein is CASSKEETQYF.